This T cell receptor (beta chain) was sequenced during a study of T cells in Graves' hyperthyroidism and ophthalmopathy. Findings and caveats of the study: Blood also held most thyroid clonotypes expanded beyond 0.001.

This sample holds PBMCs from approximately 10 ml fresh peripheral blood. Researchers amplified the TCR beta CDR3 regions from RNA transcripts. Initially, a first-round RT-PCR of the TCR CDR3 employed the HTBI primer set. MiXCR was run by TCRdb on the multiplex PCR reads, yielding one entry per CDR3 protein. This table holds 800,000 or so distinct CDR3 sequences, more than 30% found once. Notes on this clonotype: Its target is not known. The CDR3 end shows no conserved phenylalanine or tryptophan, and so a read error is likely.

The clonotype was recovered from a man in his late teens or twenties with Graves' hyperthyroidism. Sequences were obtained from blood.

The DNA for the CDR3 is TGCGCCAGCAGCTTGGAAAGTGATCAGCCCCAGCATTCT. It is translated as CASSLESDQPQHS. The chain joins TRBV5-1 to TRBJ1-5; the D is unclear. Deletions cut 0 bases from V and 5 bases from J, with 6 bases between. The V gene's germline CDR1 is SGHRS and CDR2 YFSETQ. The CDR3 length is 13 residues.